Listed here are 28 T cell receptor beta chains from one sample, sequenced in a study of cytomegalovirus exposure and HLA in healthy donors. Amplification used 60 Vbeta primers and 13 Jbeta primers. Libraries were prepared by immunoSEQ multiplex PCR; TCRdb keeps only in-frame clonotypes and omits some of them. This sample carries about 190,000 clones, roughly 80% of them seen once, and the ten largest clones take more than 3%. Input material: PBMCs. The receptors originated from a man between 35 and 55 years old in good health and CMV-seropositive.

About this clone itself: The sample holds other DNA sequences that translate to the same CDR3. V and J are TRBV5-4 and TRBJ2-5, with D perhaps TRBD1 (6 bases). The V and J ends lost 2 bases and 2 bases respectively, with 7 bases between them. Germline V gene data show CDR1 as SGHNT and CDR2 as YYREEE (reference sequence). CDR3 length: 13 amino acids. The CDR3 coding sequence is TGTGCCAGCAGCTTACAGGGACAAGAGACCCAGTACTTC. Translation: CASSLQGQETQYF.

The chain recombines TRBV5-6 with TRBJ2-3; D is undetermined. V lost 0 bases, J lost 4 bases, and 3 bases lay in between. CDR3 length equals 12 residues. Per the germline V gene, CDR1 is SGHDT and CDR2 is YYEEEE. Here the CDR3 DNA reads TGTGCCAGCAGCTTGGCATCAGATACGCAGTATTTT. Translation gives CASSLASDTQYF.

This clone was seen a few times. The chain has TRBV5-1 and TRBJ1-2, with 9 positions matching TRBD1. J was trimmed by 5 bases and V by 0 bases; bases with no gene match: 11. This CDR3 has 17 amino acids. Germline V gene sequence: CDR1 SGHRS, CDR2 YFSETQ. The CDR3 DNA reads TGCGCCAGCAGCTTGGATGGACAGGGGACACCCCCTTATGGCTACACCTTC. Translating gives CASSLDGQGTPPYGYTF.

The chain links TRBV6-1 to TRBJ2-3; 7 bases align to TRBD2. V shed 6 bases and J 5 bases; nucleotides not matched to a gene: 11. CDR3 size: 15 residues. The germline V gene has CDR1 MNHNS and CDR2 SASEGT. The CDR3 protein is CASRERDAWGDTQYF. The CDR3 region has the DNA TGTGCCAGCAGAGAGCGGGACGCTTGGGGAGATACGCAGTATTTT.

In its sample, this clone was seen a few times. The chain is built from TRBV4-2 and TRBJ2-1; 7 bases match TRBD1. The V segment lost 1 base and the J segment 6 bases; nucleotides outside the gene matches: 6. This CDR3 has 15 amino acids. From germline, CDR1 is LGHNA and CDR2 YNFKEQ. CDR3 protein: CASSQGDPGGNEQFF. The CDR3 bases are TGTGCCAGCAGCCAAGGCGACCCAGGGGGCAATGAGCAGTTCTTC.

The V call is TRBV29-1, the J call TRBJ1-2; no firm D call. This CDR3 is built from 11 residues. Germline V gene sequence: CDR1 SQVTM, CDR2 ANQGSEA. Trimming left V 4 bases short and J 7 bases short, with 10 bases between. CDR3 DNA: TGCAGCGTTGGCCAATCGGGTGGCTACACCTTC. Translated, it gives CSVGQSGGYTF.

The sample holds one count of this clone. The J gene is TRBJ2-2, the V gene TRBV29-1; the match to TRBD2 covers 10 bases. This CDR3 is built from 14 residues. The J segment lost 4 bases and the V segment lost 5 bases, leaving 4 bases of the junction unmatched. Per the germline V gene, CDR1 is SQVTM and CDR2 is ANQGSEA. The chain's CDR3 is CSVRSGRATGELFF. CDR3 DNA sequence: TGCAGCGTTAGAAGCGGGAGGGCCACCGGGGAGCTGTTTTTT.

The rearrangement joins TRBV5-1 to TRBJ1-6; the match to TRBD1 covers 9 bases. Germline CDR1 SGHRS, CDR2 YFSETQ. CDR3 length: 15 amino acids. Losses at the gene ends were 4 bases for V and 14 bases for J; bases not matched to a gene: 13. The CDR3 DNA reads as TGCGCCAGCAGCCCCTATTCGGGGACAGGGCAAACCCTCCACTTT. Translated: CASSPYSGTGQTLHF.

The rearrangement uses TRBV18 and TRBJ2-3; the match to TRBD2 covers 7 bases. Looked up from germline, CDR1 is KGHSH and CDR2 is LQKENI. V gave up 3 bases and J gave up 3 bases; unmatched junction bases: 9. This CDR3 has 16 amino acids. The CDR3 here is CASSPWDYGLTDTQYF. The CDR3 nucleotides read TGTGCCAGCTCACCTTGGGACTATGGCTTAACAGATACGCAGTATTTT.

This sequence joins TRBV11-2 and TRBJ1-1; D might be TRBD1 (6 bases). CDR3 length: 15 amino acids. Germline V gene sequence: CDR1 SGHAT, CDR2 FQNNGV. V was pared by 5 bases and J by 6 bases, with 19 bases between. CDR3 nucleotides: TGTGCCAGCAGCCCCAACCCCGGGGCAGGGGCTGAAGCTTTCTTT. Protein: CASSPNPGAGAEAFF.

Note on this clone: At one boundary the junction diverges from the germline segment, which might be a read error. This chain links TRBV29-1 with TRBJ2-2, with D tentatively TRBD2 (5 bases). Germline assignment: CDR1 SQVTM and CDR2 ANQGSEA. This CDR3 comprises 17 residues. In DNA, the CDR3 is TGCAGCGTTGAAGGGGGTTCGGGCTCGAGGGAACACCGGGGAGCTGTTTTT. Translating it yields CSVEGGSGSREHRGAVF.

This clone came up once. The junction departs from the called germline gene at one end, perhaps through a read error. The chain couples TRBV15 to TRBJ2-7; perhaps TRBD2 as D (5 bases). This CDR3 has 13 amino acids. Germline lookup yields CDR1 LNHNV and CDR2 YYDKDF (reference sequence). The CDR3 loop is CATSGEGRYEQYF. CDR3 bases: TGTGCCACCAGCGGAGAGGGCCGCTACGAGCAGTACTTC.

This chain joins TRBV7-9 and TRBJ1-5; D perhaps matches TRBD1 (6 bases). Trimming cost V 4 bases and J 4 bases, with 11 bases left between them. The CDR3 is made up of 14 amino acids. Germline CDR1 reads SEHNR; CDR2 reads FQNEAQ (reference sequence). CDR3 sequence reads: CASSSDSTNQPQHF. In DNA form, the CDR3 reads TGTGCCAGCAGCTCGGACAGCACGAATCAGCCCCAGCATTTT.

The CDR3 nucleotides read TGTGCCAGCAGCGCGTGGACAGGGGGACTCGAAAAACTGTTTTTT. The encoded protein is CASSAWTGGLEKLFF. The chain links TRBV7-9 to TRBJ1-4, with 10 bases that match TRBD1. The V and J ends lost 5 bases and 8 bases, in that order; junction bases with no gene match: 8. The length of the CDR3 is 15 residues. CDR1 and CDR2 from the germline V gene are SEHNR and FQNEAQ (reference sequence).

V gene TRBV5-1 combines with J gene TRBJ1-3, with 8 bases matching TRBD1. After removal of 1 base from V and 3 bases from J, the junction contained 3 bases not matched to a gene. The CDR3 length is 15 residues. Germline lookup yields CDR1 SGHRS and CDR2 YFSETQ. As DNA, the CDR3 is TGCGCCAGCAGCTTGCAGGGGGCAATTGGAAACACCATATATTTT. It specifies CASSLQGAIGNTIYF.

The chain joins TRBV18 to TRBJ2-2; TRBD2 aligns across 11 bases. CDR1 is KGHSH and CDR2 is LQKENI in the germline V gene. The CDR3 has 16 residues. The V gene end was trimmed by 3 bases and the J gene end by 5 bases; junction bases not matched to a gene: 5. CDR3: CASSPETSGETGELFF. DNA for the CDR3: TGTGCCAGCTCACCTGAGACTAGCGGGGAAACCGGGGAGCTGTTTTTT. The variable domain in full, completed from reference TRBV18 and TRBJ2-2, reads NAGVMQNPRHLVRRRGQEARLRCSPMKGHSHVYWYRQLPEEGLKFMVYLQKENIIDESGMPKERFSAEFPKEGPSILRIQQVVRGDSAAYFCASSPETSGETGELFFGEGSRLTVL.

The CDR3 here is CASSPERGSNQPQHF. The CDR3, as DNA: TGTGCCAGCAGCCCCGAACGGGGGAGCAATCAGCCCCAGCATTTT. The rearrangement links TRBV7-2 to TRBJ1-5; TRBD1 might be the D (5 bases). CDR3 length: 15 residues. CDR1 is SGHTA and CDR2 is FQGNSA in the germline V gene. V was trimmed by 5 bases and J by 1 base, leaving 12 bases between them.

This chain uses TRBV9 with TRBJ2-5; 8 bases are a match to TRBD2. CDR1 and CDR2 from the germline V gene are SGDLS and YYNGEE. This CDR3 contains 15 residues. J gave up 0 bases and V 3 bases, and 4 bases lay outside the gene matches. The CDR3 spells CASSAGSGDQETQYF. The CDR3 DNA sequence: TGTGCCAGCAGCGCCGGTAGCGGGGACCAAGAGACCCAGTACTTC.

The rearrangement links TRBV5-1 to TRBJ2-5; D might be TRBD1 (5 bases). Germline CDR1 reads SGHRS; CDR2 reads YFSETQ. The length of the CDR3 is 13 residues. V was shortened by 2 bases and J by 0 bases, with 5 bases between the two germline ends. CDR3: CASSFRDQETQYF. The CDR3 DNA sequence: TGCGCCAGCAGCTTCAGGGACCAAGAGACCCAGTACTTC.

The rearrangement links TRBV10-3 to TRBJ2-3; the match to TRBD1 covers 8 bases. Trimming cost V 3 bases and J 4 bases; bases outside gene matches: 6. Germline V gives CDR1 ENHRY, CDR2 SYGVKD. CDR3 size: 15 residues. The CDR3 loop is CAISEPGTGADTQYF. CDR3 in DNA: TGTGCCATCAGTGAACCCGGGACAGGAGCAGATACGCAGTATTTT.

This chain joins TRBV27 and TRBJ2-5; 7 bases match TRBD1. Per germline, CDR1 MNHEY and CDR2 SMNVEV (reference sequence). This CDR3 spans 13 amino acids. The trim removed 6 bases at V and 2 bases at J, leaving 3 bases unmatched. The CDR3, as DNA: TGTGCCAGCAGGGGGACAGCACAAGAGACCCAGTACTTC. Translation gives CASRGTAQETQYF.

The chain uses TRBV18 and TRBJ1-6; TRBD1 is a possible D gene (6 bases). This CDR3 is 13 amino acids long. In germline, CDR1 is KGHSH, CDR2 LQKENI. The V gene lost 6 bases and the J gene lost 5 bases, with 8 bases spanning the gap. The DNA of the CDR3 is TGTGCCAGCTCCCACAGGGATAATTCACCCCTCCACTTT. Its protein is CASSHRDNSPLHF.

DNA for the CDR3: TGTGCCAGCAGTTCAGGGGGCATGGTTGAAAAACTGTTTTTT. It specifies CASSSGGMVEKLFF. This chain joins TRBV27 and TRBJ1-4, with TRBD1 matching over 8 bases. J was trimmed by 7 bases and V by 4 bases; bases with no gene match: 5. Germline V lookup: CDR1 MNHEY, CDR2 SMNVEV (reference sequence). This CDR3 is built from 14 residues.

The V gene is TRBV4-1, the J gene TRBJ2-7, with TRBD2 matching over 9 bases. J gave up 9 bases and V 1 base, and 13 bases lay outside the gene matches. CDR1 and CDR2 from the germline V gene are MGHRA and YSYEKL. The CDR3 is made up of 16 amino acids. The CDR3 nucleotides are TGCGCCAGCAGCCAAGGTAGCGGGAGAACCCCTTGCGGGCAGTACTTC. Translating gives CASSQGSGRTPCGQYF.

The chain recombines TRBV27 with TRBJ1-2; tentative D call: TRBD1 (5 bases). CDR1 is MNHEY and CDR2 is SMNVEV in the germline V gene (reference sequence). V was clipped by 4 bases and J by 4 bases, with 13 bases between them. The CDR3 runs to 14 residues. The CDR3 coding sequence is TGTGCCAGCAGTTCGGGACTTCGTAGCTATGGCTACACCTTC. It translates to CASSSGLRSYGYTF.

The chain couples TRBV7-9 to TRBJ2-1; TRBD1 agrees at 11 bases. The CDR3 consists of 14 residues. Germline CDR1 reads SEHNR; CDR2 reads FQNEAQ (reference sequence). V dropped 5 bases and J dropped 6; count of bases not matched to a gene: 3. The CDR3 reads CASSPGQGANEQFF. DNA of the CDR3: TGTGCCAGCAGCCCCGGACAGGGGGCCAATGAGCAGTTCTTC.

The CDR3 sequence: CASSRTGEGEKLFF. The CDR3 DNA follows: TGTGCCAGCAGTAGGACAGGGGAGGGTGAAAAACTGTTTTTT. V usage is TRBV2 and J usage is TRBJ1-4, with 9 bases matching TRBD1. With 5 bases clipped from V and 7 bases from J, the junction kept 5 bases outside the gene matches. Germline V gene lookup returns CDR1 SNHLY and CDR2 FYNNEI. The CDR3 covers 14 residues.

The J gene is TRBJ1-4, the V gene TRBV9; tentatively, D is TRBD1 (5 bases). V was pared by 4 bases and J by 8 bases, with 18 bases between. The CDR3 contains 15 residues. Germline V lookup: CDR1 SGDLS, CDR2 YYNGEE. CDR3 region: CASSSLGTEGEKLFF. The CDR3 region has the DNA TGTGCCAGCAGCAGTCTGGGGACGGAGGGGGAAAAACTGTTTTTT.